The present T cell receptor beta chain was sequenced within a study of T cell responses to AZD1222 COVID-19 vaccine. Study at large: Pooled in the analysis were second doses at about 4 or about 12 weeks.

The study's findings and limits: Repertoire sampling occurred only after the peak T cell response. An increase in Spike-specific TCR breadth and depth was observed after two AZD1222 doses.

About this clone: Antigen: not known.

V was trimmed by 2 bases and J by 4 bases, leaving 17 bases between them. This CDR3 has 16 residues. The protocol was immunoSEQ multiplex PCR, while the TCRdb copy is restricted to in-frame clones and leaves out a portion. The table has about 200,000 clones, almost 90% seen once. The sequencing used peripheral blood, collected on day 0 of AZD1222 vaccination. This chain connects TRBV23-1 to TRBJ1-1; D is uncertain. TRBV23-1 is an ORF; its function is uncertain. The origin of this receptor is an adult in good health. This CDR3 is CASSQRGCLGVTEAFF. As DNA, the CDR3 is TGCGCCAGCAGTCAAAGAGGTTGCTTAGGCGTCACTGAAGCTTTCTTT.